A selection of T cell receptor beta chains follows, all from one sample in a study of vaccination and CD4 T cells after COVID-19. TCRdb redid the calling of the PCR reads with MiXCR, one entry per CDR3 protein. The sample shows fewer than 20,000 distinct CDR3 sequences, roughly 46% of them seen only once. Their antigens remain unidentified. The material sequenced was CD4+ T cells from blood, cultured in vitro, taken before SARS-CoV-2 vaccination. The receptors shown here come from a human donor who had recovered from COVID-19. Each CDR3 is given with its conserved first and last residue. D genes are given only for firm matches. Not all rows give a size; the values are once, few, many and, for expanded clones, a class.

D gene,V gene,clone size,J gene,CDR3 DNA,CDR3 protein
-,TRBV19,-,TRBJ1-5,TGTGCCAGTAGTGCTTGGGGGGTCGGGTTAAGCAATCAGCCCCAGCATTTT,CASSAWGVGLSNQPQHF
-,TRBV27,few,TRBJ1-1,TGTGCCACACAACCCCGGGGGGGCAGGCACACTGAAGCTTTCTTT,CATQPRGGRHTEAFF
-,TRBV28,-,TRBJ1-3,TGTGCCAGCAAATCCGGGCCCCTAACTGGAAACACCATATATTTT,CASKSGPLTGNTIYF
-,TRBV7-6,-,TRBJ1-5,TGTGCCAGCAGCTTACAACCCCACAATCAGCCCCAGCATTTT,CASSLQPHNQPQHF
-,TRBV27,few,TRBJ2-3,TGTGCCAGCAGTCGGCTCAGGACGGCCGTGACAGATACGCAGTATTTT,CASSRLRTAVTDTQYF
-,TRBV27,-,TRBJ1-3,TGTGCCAGTACCTCGTTAAGCCACTCTGGAAACACCATATATTTT,CASTSLSHSGNTIYF
-,TRBV6-1,-,TRBJ1-5,TGTGCCAGCAGCCCCAGCCTCGGGGGCAATCAGCCCCAGCATTTT,CASSPSLGGNQPQHF
TRBD1,TRBV5-1,-,TRBJ1-1,TGCGCCAGCAGCGCCGGCTATGGACAGGGAGGCACTGAAGCTTTCTTT,CASSAGYGQGGTEAFF
-,TRBV7-8,-,TRBJ1-2,TGTGCCAGCAGCCCCGACAGCGGGTTAGGTTTTGGCTACACCTTC,CASSPDSGLGFGYTF
TRBD2,TRBV20-1,-,TRBJ2-1,TGCAGTGCCGATAAGGGACTAGCGTTTACGAATGAGCAGTTCTTC,CSADKGLAFTNEQFF
-,TRBV6-1,-,TRBJ2-1,TGTGCCAGCAGTGAATATGGCAGGAATGAGCAGTTCTTC,CASSEYGRNEQFF
-,TRBV18,-,TRBJ2-3,TGTGCCAGCTCACGGGACCGCACACCGGGGACAGATACGCAGTATTTT,CASSRDRTPGTDTQYF
-,TRBV6-1,-,TRBJ2-1,TGTGCCAGCAGTGATTTCGCAGACTACAATGAGCAGTTCTTC,CASSDFADYNEQFF
TRBD2,TRBV20-1,few,TRBJ2-7,TGCAGTGCTAGCAGGACTAGCGGGAGTGTTTTCCGCGAGCAGTACTTC,CSASRTSGSVFREQYF
-,TRBV4-1,-,TRBJ1-3,TGCGCCAGCAGCCTTAATACAGGGTTGGCGGGAAACACCATATATTTT,CASSLNTGLAGNTIYF
-,TRBV12-3/TRBV12-4,few,TRBJ1-1,TGTGCCAGCAGTGACAACTTGAACACTGAAGCTTTCTTT,CASSDNLNTEAFF
-,TRBV7-9,few,TRBJ2-4,TGTGCCAGCAGCTTGGGGGGTTTGGGAAACATTCAGTACTTC,CASSLGGLGNIQYF
-,TRBV6-1,few,TRBJ2-2,TGTGCCAGCAGTCCGGACAGCGCGAACACCGGGGAGCTGTTTTTT,CASSPDSANTGELFF
TRBD1,TRBV11-2,-,TRBJ2-7,TGTGCCAGCAGCTTAGGGACAGGGGCGGCCTACGAGCAGTACTTC,CASSLGTGAAYEQYF
-,TRBV6-1,-,TRBJ1-1,TGTGCCAGCACCCCGAATCTGGGATCGGGCCAGCCGAACACTGAAGCTTTCTTT,CASTPNLGSGQPNTEAFF
TRBD2,TRBV27,few,TRBJ2-2,TGTGCCAGCAGTCAGACTAGCGGGGGGGTATCGAACACCGGGGAGCTGTTTTTT,CASSQTSGGVSNTGELFF
-,TRBV5-6,once,TRBJ1-2,TGTGCCAGCAGCTCCCCGGCCGACAGGACGAACTATGGCTACACCTTC,CASSSPADRTNYGYTF
-,TRBV20-1,-,TRBJ2-3,TGCAGTGCTAGAGATCCCAGGGAGGGCACAGATACGCAGTATTTT,CSARDPREGTDTQYF
TRBD1,TRBV7-2,few,TRBJ1-2,TGTGCCAGCAGCTCGCCCGGGACAGGGGATCAGGGCTACACCTTC,CASSSPGTGDQGYTF
-,TRBV7-2,-,TRBJ2-3,TGTGCCAGCAGCTTAGTAGGTACAGGGCGAGCAGATACGCAGTATTTT,CASSLVGTGRADTQYF
-,TRBV29-1,-,TRBJ2-7,TGCAGCGTTGAGGACAGCTCCTACGAGCAGTACTTC,CSVEDSSYEQYF
TRBD2,TRBV27,-,TRBJ2-1,TGTGCCAGCAGTCTCCTTCCTAGCGGGAGGACGTCTGAGCAGTTCTTC,CASSLLPSGRTSEQFF
TRBD1,TRBV7-6,-,TRBJ1-1,TGTGCCAGCAGCTTAGGCCTCCGGGACAGTGAAGCTTTCTTT,CASSLGLRDSEAFF
TRBD1,TRBV19,-,TRBJ2-5,TGTGCCAGTAGTATCAGGGGGCAAGAGACCCAGTACTTC,CASSIRGQETQYF
-,TRBV7-8,-,TRBJ1-6,TGTGCCAGCAGCACGCTGGCCCGGAGGGGGGCCCCCAATAATTCACCCCTCCACTTT,CASSTLARRGAPNNSPLHF
-,TRBV19,few,TRBJ1-1,TGTGCCAGTAGTAGGGACCGAGGGACTGAAGCTTTCTTT,CASSRDRGTEAFF
TRBD1,TRBV18,few,TRBJ1-1,TGTGCCAGCTCTCCCCGGACAGGGCTTGAAGCTTTCTTT,CASSPRTGLEAFF
-,TRBV27,few,TRBJ2-7,TGTGCCAGCAGCCCCTCCGGTTACGAGCAGTACTTC,CASSPSGYEQYF
-,TRBV27,few,TRBJ1-5,TGTGCCAGCAGTTTATCCGGCCGGTTTCAGATCGATCAGCCCCAGCATTTT,CASSLSGRFQIDQPQHF
-,TRBV11-3,-,TRBJ1-1,TGTGCCAGCAGCTCCCTGGTAGAGACTGAAGCTTTCTTT,CASSSLVETEAFF
TRBD2,TRBV5-4,-,TRBJ2-1,TGTGCCAGCAGCTCTCTACCACTAGCGGGAGTGGGGAATGAGCAGTTCTTC,CASSSLPLAGVGNEQFF
TRBD2,TRBV20-1,-,TRBJ2-7,TGCAGTGCTAGAAAGAAAGGGACTAGCGGGCCCTACGAGCAGTACTTC,CSARKKGTSGPYEQYF
-,TRBV28,-,TRBJ1-2,TGTGCCAGCAGTCCAAATGTTAACTATGGCTACACCTTC,CASSPNVNYGYTF
-,TRBV20-1,-,TRBJ2-3,TGCAGTGCTGAAGGATTCGCCCGGGACGCTGTTAGCACAGATACGCAGTATTTT,CSAEGFARDAVSTDTQYF
-,TRBV2,-,TRBJ1-2,TGTGCCAGCAGTGAAGATGGTTGGGGGACGTCCCTTGGCTACACCTTC,CASSEDGWGTSLGYTF
TRBD2,TRBV19,-,TRBJ2-3,TGTGCCAGTAGTGGTCCTAGCGGGGGCCGAAGCACAGATACGCAGTATTTT,CASSGPSGGRSTDTQYF
TRBD1,TRBV12-3/TRBV12-4,-,TRBJ1-2,TGTGCCAGCAGTTTATGGGGACAGGGGCGCCGTTCCTATGGCTACACCTTC,CASSLWGQGRRSYGYTF